This T cell receptor beta chain was sequenced in a study of cytomegalovirus exposure and HLA in healthy donors. Germline CDR1 and CDR2: ENHRY and SYGVKD. This CDR3 has 16 residues. In the PCR, 60 Vbeta and 13 Jbeta primers were used. TCRdb's copy holds only in-frame clones and misses some; the assay was immunoSEQ multiplex PCR. The repertoire has fewer than 300,000 clones, roughly 80% of them found once; the top ten carry more than 0.3%. The V call is TRBV10-3, the J call TRBJ2-5, with D perhaps matching TRBD1 (5 bases). The J call is uncertain, as TRBJ2-7 better fits the DNA end. The sample taken for sequencing was PBMCs. The clonotype comes from a girl aged 2-15 years in good health and CMV-seronegative. CDR3 in amino acids: CATQDPDHRSSYEQYF. In nucleotides, the CDR3 is TGTGCCACCCAAGACCCTGACCACAGGAGCTCCTACGAGCAGTACTTC.